The sequence of this T cell receptor beta chain was determined in a study of cytomegalovirus exposure and HLA in healthy donors (dated by TCRdb to about 2017). Broadly, across the study: An earlier analysis of approximately 640 of the donors reported 250 to 300 Gb of sequence data and 100 million to 130 million unique TCR beta sequences from 190 million or so T cells. An early release that covered around 590 HLA-typed donors contained 250 to 350 gigabases of sequencing data and some 87 million unique TCR sequences. Of the roughly 400 genotyped donors, approximately 83% fell in the genetic ancestry cluster associated with self-reported Caucasian donors. The study was designed to test whether signatures of past pathogen exposure could be identified by cataloging public T cell receptors. The study profiled the T cell repertoires of more than 500 subjects by immunosequencing and related them to cytomegalovirus serostatus. Along with the roughly 710-subject first cohort, a separate validation cohort of over a hundred different subjects was used. The study combined high-throughput TCR immunosequencing, statistical association of individual TCRs with disease status, and machine learning to predict cytomegalovirus infection status. A later analysis re-examined previously published TCR beta repertoires from roughly 720 donors and added high-resolution HLA genotyping to investigate patterns of TCR occurrence. Rather than using new phenotypic data, the later analysis identified candidate immune exposures from TCR beta sequences and from how often those sequences occurred across donors. An earlier analysis of approximately 640 of the donors applied high-throughput TCR beta sequencing to assess whether each TCR beta V gene segment acted as functional or pseudogenic. Donor age, sex, ethnicity and CMV serostatus were compiled alongside the repertoire data. In a later genetic analysis, genome-wide SNP genotypes for about 55% of the 666 donors were used, and that subset was treated as a discovery cohort. All discovery cohort repertoires had been generated using a single sequencing platform. HLA typing covered class I and class II loci at four-digit resolution. The number of typed donors differed by locus: about 620-640 for A, B, C, DRB1 and DQB1; some 540 for DQA1; 600 to 610 for DPA1; and around 490 for DPB1. Because of strong linkage in the cohort, roughly five DR-DQ haplotypes were treated as single units for association and clustering. On average, 235,054 unique TCR beta nucleotide sequences were sequenced per donor among a few hundred genotyped donors of the cohort, with 15% to 20% of those sequences being non-productive.

The library was produced with the immunoSEQ multiplex PCR assay. For the multiplex PCR, a mixture combining 60 forward primers for TCR Vbeta segments and 13 reverse primers for TCR Jbeta segments was used. The CDR3 region of rearranged TCR beta genes was amplified from genomic DNA by a multiplex PCR assay. Amplified TCR beta libraries were sequenced as 87-base-pair reads on the Illumina HiSeq System. Per the source publication's procedure: A later analysis tallied 75 million to 85 million unique TCR beta chains across the 666 repertoires, and around 12 million of those chains were shared by two or more donors. A nearest-neighbor algorithm error-corrected the raw reads and collapsed the reads into unique sequences, merging closely related sequences to remove PCR and sequencing errors. To assign V, D and J gene segments, CDR3 sequences were aligned to IMGT reference sequences. Each retained sequence needed at least a six-nucleotide match to both a V gene segment and a J gene segment. Rearrangements were called productive when the CDR3 lacked stop codons and stayed in frame with V and J; all others were non-productive. CDR3 was defined by IMGT convention, running from the second conserved V-encoded cysteine to the conserved J-encoded phenylalanine. The earlier analysis of about 620 of the donors excluded sequences that lacked an unambiguous match to a single V gene segment. An earlier analysis of over 450 of the donors classified V segments as functional when productive rearrangements were above 56.7% and as segregating when the standard deviation between donors was above 5%. A statistical classification framework was built to diagnose cytomegalovirus status from the catalog of TCR beta chain sequences. In a later analysis, TCR nucleotide sequences were compared against IMGT/GENE-DB human TR gene sequences so that V and J genes could be assigned. A later analysis assigned CDR3 sequences and most-parsimonious VDJ recombination scenarios with the TCRdist pipeline. In a later analysis, each TCR beta chain was defined by its CDR3 amino acid sequence together with its V-gene family, and reads without a unique V-gene family were excluded. To address suspected cross-contamination and a sequencing artifact, a later analysis removed approximately 600 highly shared, low-generation-probability nucleotide sequences. In a later analysis, a clonal expansion index for each public chain was calculated from normalized within-repertoire ranks of inferred template counts. In a later analysis, generation probabilities were computed with a VDJ recombination model fitted to out-of-frame rearrangements, and the resulting probabilities were checked against IGoR. In a later analysis, TCR-TCR, TCR-HLA and TCR-CMV co-occurrence was scored with hypergeometric tests, and a repertoire-size bias correction was applied to TCR pairs. A later analysis estimated false discovery rates by permuting HLA or CMV assignments 20 times. In a later analysis, co-occurring TCRs were grouped using DBSCAN, and TCRdist sequence similarity was added for clustering within HLA-allele-positive subsets. Repertoires with fewer than 30,000 or more than 120,000 public chains were left out of co-occurrence clustering, as were roughly five repertoires with anomalous nucleotide sharing. TCRdb holds this immuneACCESS table with in-frame rearrangements only. Some clones are missing; in checked studies, unresolved V genes explain under half, and the rest has no known cause. V, J and clone size derive from that table, while D and trimming were established from the DNA sequence. Counted in this sample were 65,000 to 75,000 clones; approximately 70% of them appeared once. Roughly 17% of the sample lies in the top ten.

Details on this clone: This clone's antigen is unknown. Per-nucleotide qualities are absent, and no much larger clonotype sits a single base away.

V is shortened by 0 bases, J by 6 bases, and the region joining them spans 9 bases. From the germline V gene, CDR1 is LGHNA and CDR2 is YNFKEQ. The CDR3 starts with the cysteine, ends with the phenylalanine, and has 14 residues. CDR3 DNA only is kept here, 42 bases in frame from base 1. The investigation overall reported the following: In a later genetic analysis, fewer N-insertions in productive TCRs were reported among donors in an Asian-associated ancestry cluster than the approximately 710-donor mean. Most CMV-associated TCR beta chains appeared to be HLA-restricted in a later analysis, and the HLA associations seemed to be driven largely by CMV exposure. A later genetic analysis associated a missense DCLRE1C variant with V-gene and J-gene trimming of TCR beta chains, and an independent cohort replicated the association. While some public TCRs were present in many individuals, most TCR sequences turned up only very rarely across donors. The authors suggested that the approach could potentially be extended to other disease states and immunological phenotypes. A cluster of highly shared sequence variants was judged likely to be a technical artifact of the sequencing pipeline. Compared with equally common non-associated chains, HLA-associated TCR beta chains in a later analysis were more clonally expanded and had lower generation probabilities. A further reported finding was that TCR beta sequences accurately predicted the HLA-A and HLA-B alleles for most subjects in the first cohort. The study gave a list of about 170 TCR beta chains associated with cytomegalovirus. An earlier analysis of around 540 of the donors showed that most TCR beta V segments appeared in productive rearrangements either about 87% or about 30% of the time, which broadly matched IMGT annotations. In this cohort, only TCR beta chains were sequenced, and detectable features were limited by the absence of alpha or paired-chain data. In both the original and validation cohorts, the classifier was reported to diagnose cytomegalovirus status with high specificity and sensitivity. Specific HLA alleles were associated with 15,000 to 20,000 TCR beta sequences at a false discovery rate of 0.05 in a later analysis. A later analysis reported that several top co-occurrence clusters appeared linked to parvovirus B19, influenza, CMV and Epstein-Barr virus. When HLA alleles, especially DR and DQ, strongly co-occurred, TCR associations were difficult to assign to individual alleles. Because HLA typing was unavailable for some donors at each locus, only the typed subset was used in association tests. The earlier analysis of approximately 590 of the donors excluded 15 to 20 rarely observed V segments, including chromosome 9 orphons, because counts were too low. Correlated functional status among segregating V segments might reflect linkage disequilibrium, but an unknown experimental factor could not be ruled out. Presence/absence analyses assumed roughly uniform sequencing depth across donors, an assumption that may not hold. CMV serostatus was the only immune exposure information available for the cohort. A later analysis found that TCR association rates varied across HLA loci, with DRB1 alleles showing the most associated TCRs and HLA-C alleles the fewest. Three of the identified cytomegalovirus-associated TCR beta chains were confirmed in vitro to be specific for cytomegalovirus antigens. The 87-base-pair reads could not distinguish some IMGT-functional V segments, including TRBV6-2 and TRBV6-3, so those segments were excluded.

The cohort comprised around 690 healthy bone marrow donors. All cohort members were sampled while nominally healthy, although unrecorded immune exposures were likely present. The donor tested CMV seropositive, placing the donor among the approximately 310 seropositive members of the cohort. A peripheral blood sample was collected from each donor, and TCR beta sequencing was performed on peripheral blood mononuclear cells. The Qiagen DNeasy Blood Extraction Kit was used to extract genomic DNA from the blood cell samples. This TCR came from a man in his forties or fifties in good health and CMV-seropositive. The sequenced material came from PBMCs. The chain employs TRBV4-2 and TRBJ1-5, with the D gene not confidently named. The DNA is as follows: TGTGCCAGCAGCCAAGAGGAGGGTACTCAGCCCCAGCATTTT. Protein translation: CASSQEEGTQPQHF.